This T cell receptor beta chain was profiled in a study of blood T cells in healthy people across ages. The authors ran a second PCR of about 7 to 12 cycles using a sample-barcoded 5' primer and a J-beta primer mix. Via MiXCR, TCRdb re-called the 5' RACE reads, giving one row per CDR3 protein. The table records about 1.4 million distinct CDR3 sequences, approximately 59% of them present only once. Looked up from germline, CDR1 is DFQATT and CDR2 is SNEGSKA (reference sequence). CDR3 length: 16 amino acids. The germline V and J ends were trimmed by 6 bases and 0 bases, with 18 bases remaining between them.

V gene TRBV20-1 combines with J gene TRBJ1-5, with a possible D match to TRBD1 (6 bases). This TCR derives from a man aged 18 to 30 in good health. The sample was blood. CDR3 loop: CSATGTLTYSNQPQHF. The CDR3 nucleotides read TGCAGTGCGACCGGGACACTGACATATAGCAATCAGCCCCAGCATTTT.